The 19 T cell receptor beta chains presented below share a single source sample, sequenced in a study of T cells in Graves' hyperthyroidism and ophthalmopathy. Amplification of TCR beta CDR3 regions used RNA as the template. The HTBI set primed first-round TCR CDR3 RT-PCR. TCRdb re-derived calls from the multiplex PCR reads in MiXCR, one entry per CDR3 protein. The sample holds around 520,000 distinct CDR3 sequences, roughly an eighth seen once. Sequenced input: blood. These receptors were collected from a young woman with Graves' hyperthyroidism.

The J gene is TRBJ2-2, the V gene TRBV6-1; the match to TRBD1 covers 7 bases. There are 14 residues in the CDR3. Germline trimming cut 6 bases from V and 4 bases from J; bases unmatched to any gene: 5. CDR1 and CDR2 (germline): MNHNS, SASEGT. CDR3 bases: TGTGCCAGCAGCCCGACAGGGACCACCGGGGAGCTGTTTTTT. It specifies CASSPTGTTGELFF.

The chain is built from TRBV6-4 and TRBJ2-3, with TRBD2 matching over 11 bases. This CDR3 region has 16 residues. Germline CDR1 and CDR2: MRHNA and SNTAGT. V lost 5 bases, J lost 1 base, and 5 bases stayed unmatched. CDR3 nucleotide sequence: TGTGCCAGCAGTTACCATAGCGGGAGGGGCACAGATACGCAGTATTTT. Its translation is CASSYHSGRGTDTQYF.

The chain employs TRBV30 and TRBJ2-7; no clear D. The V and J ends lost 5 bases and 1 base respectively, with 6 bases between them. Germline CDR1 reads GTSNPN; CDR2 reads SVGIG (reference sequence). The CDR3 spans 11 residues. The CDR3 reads CAWDLSYEQYF. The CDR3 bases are TGTGCCTGGGACCTGTCCTACGAGCAGTACTTC.

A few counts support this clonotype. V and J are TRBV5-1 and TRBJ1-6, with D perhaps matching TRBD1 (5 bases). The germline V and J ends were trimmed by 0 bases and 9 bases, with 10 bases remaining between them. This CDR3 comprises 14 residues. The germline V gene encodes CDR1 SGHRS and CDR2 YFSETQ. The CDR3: CASSLGGAGSPLHF. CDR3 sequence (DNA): TGCGCCAGCAGCTTGGGCGGGGCCGGTTCACCCCTCCACTTT.

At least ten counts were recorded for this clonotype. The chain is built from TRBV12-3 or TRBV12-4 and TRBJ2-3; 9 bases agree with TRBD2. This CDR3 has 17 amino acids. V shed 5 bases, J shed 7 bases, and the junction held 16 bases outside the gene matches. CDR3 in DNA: TGTGCCAGCAGTCCTCAATTGACTAGCGGAGGGGGGAATACGCAGTATTTT. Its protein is CASSPQLTSGGGNTQYF.

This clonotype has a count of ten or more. The CDR3, as DNA: TGCGCCAGCAGCTTCAGGGAGGGGTACTATAATTCACCCCTCCACTTT. Protein: CASSFREGYYNSPLHF. The V gene is TRBV5-1, the J gene TRBJ1-6; possible D gene TRBD1, 5 bases. Germline V gene sequence: CDR1 SGHRS, CDR2 YFSETQ. The CDR3 spans 16 residues. V was trimmed by 2 bases and J by 3 bases, leaving 12 bases between them.

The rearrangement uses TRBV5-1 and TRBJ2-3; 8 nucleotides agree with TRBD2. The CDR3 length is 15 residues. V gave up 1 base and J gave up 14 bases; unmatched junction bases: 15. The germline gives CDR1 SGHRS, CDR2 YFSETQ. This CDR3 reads CASSLTSGSTDTWYF. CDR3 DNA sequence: TGCGCCAGCAGCTTGACTAGCGGTAGCACAGATACGTGGTATTTT. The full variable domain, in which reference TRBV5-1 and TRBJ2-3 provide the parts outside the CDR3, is KAGVTQTPRYLIKTRGQQVTLSCSPISGHRSVSWYQQTPGQGLQFLFEYFSETQRNKGNFPGRFSGRQFSNSRSEMNVSTLELGDSALYLCASSLTSGSTDTWYFGPGTRLTVL.

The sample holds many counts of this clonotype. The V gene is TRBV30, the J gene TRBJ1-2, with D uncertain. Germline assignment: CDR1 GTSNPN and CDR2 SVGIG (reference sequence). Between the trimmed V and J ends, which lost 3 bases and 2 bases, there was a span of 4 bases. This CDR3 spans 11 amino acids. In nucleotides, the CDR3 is TGTGCCTGGAGGATGAACTATGGCTACACCTTC. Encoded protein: CAWRMNYGYTF.

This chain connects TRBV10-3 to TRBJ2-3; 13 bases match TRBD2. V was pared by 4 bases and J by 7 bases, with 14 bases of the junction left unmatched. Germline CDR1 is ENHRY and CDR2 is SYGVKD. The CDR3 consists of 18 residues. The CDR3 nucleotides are TGTGCCATCAGTGGAGGGACTAGCGGGGCCAGCGCGGGCTATACGCAGTATTTT. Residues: CAISGGTSGASAGYTQYF.

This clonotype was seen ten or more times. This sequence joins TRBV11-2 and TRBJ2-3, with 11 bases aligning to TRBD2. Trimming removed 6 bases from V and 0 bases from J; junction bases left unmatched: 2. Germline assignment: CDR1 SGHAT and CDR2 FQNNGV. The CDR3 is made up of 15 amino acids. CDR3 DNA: TGTGCCAGCAGGGGACTAGCGGCTAGCACAGATACGCAGTATTTT. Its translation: CASRGLAASTDTQYF.

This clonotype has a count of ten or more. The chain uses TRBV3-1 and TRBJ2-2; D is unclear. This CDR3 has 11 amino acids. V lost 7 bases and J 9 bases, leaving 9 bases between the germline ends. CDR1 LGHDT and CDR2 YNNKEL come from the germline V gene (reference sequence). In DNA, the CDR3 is TGTGCCAGCACCCTGGGTCGGGAGCTGTTTTTT. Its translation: CASTLGRELFF.

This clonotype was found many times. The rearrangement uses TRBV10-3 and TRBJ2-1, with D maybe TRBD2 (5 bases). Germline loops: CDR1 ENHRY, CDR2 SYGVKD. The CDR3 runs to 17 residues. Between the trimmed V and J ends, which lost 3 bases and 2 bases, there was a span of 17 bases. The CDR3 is CAISDPLGPRAYNEQFF. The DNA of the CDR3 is TGTGCCATCAGTGACCCACTAGGCCCACGGGCCTACAATGAGCAGTTCTTC.

As DNA, the CDR3 is TGTGCCAGCAACAGCTTCGGGGCTAGCTCTGGCACCGGGGAGCTGTTTTTT. Protein sequence: CASNSFGASSGTGELFF. The rearrangement joins TRBV12-3 or TRBV12-4 to TRBJ2-2; D may match TRBD1 or TRBD2 (5 bases each). With 7 bases removed from V and 4 bases from J, the gap between germline ends came to 22 bases. The length of the CDR3 is 17 residues.

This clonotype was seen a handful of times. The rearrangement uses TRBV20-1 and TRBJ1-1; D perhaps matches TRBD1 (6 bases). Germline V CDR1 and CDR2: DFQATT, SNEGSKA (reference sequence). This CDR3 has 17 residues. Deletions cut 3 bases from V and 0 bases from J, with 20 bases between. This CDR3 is CSARQRGKRSMNTEAFF. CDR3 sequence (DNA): TGCAGTGCTAGGCAAAGGGGGAAAAGATCAATGAACACTGAAGCTTTCTTT.

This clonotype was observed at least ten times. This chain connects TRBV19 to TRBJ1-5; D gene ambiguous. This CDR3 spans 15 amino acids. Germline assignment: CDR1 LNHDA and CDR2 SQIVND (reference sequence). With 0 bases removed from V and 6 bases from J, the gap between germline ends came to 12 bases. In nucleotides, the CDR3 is TGTGCCAGTAGTATAGAGACGGGCTTAGGTCAGCCCCAGCATTTT. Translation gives CASSIETGLGQPQHF.

The CDR3 DNA is TGTGCCATCAGTGGAACAGCAACTAATGAAAAACTGTTTTTT. It yields the protein CAISGTATNEKLFF. The chain combines TRBV10-3 with TRBJ1-4; the D is unclear. The CDR3 extends over 14 amino acids. Trimming left V 4 bases short and J 0 bases short, with 6 bases between. The V gene's germline CDR1 is ENHRY and CDR2 SYGVKD.

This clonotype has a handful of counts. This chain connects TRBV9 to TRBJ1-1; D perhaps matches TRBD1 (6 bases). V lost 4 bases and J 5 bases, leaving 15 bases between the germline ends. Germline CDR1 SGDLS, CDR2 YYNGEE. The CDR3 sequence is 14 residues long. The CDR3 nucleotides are TGTGCCAGCAGCCCTTGGGGGGCACGGACTGAAGCTTTCTTT. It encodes CASSPWGARTEAFF. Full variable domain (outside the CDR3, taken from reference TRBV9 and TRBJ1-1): DSGVTQTPKHLITATGQRVTLRCSPRSGDLSVYWYQQSLDQGLQFLIQYYNGEERAKGNILERFSAQQFPDLHSELNLSSLELGDSALYFCASSPWGARTEAFFGQGTRLTVV.

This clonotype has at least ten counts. As DNA, the CDR3 is TGTGCCAGCAGTGCCCAGGGCTACGAGCAGTACGTC. Amino acids: CASSAQGYEQYV. The rearrangement joins TRBV2 to TRBJ2-7; D may be TRBD1 (5 bases). CDR3 size: 12 residues. Germline lookup yields CDR1 SNHLY and CDR2 FYNNEI. Trimming removed 4 bases from V and 3 bases from J, with 7 bases in between.

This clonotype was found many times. The CDR3 loop reads CASSAPGRLTEAFF. The CDR3, as DNA: TGTGCCAGCTCTGCCCCCGGTCGACTCACTGAAGCTTTCTTT. V gene TRBV7-2 combines with J gene TRBJ1-1, with no clear D. V lost 8 bases and J 4 bases, leaving 17 bases between the germline ends. CDR1 and CDR2 (germline): SGHTA, FQGNSA. CDR3 length: 14 amino acids.